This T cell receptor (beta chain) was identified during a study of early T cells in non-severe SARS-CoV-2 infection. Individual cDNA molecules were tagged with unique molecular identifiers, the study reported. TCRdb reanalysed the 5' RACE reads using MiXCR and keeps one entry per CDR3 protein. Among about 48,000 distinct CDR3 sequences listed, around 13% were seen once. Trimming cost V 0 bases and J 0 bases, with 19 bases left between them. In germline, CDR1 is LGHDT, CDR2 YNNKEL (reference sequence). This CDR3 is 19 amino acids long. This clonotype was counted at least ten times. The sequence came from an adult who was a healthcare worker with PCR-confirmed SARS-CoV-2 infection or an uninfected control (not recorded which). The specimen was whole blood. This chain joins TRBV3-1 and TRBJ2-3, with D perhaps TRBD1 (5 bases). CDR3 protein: CASSQEGAGTRASTDTQYF. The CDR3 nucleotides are TGTGCCAGCAGCCAAGAAGGGGCAGGCACCCGAGCTAGCACAGATACGCAGTATTTT.